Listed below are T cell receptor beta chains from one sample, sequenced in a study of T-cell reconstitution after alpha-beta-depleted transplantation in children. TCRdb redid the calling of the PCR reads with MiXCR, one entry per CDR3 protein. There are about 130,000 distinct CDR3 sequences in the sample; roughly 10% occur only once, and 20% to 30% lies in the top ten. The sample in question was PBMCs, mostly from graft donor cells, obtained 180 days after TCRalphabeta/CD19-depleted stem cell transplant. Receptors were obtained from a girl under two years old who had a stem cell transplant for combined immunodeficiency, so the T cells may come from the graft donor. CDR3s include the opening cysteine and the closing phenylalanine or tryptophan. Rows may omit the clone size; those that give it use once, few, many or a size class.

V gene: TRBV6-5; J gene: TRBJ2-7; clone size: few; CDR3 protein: CASSYSPGSSYEQYF
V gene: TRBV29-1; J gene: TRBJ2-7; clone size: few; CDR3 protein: CSVDGPGRDRGPFSYEQYF
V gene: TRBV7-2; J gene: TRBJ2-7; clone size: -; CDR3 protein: CASSASVTYEQYF
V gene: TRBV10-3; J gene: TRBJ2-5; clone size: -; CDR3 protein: CAISESGLPEETQYF
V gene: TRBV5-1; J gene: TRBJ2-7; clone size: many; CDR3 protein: CASSLVGSSYEQYF
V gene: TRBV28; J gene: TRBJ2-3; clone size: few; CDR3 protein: CASSPGLVDTQYF
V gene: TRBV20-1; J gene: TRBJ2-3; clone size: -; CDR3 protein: CSARRGLAGGPDTQYF
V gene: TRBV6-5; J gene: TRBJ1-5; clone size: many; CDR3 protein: CASSYSFTGNQPQHF
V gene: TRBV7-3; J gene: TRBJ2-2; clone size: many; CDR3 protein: CASSLTGVTGELFF
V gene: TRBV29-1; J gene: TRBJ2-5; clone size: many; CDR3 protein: CSVEGGTGQLETQYF
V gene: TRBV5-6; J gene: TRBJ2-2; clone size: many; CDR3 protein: CASSLRGGELFF
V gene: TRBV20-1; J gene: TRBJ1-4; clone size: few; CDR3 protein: CSARRHANEKLFF
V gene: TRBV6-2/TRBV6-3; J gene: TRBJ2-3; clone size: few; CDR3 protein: CASSFGLASTPSTDTQYF
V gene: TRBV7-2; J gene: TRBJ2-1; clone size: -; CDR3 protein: CASSKGALSGNEQFF
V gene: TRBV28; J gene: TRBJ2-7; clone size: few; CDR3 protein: CASSFGDGYEQYF
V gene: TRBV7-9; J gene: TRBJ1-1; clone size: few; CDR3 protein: CASSSTGKGTEAFF
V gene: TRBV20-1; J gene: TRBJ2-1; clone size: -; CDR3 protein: CSASWRGTYNEQFF
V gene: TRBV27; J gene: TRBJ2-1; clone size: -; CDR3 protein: CASTLRGLAGGQSEQFF
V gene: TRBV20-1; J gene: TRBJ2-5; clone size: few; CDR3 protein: CSAEGFQETQYF
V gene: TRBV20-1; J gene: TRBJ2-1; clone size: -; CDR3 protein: CSGTTTWVGNEQFF
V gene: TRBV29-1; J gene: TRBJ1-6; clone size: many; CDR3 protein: CSVEFQRTLHF
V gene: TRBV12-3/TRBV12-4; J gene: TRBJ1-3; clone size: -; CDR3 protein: CASSLPVRNTIYF
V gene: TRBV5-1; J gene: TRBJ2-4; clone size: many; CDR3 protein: CASSLPGGAKNIQYF
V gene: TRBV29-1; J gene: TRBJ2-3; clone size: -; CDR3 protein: CSVGAKVTDTQYF
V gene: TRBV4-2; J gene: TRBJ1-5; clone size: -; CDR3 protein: CASSQDKRQDNQPQHF
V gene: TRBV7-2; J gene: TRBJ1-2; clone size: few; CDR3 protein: CASKITQGDYGYTF
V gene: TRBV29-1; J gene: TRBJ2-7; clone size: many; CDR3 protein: CSVGGRGREQYF
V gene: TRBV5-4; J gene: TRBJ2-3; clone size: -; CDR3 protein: CASSLDPGTTTDTQYF
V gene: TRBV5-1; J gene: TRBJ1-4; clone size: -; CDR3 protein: CASSSDRVNEKLFF
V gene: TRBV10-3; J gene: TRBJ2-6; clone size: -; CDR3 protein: CAIRGSISGANGLTF
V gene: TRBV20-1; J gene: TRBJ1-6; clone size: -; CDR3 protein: CSARGGQGWNSPLHF
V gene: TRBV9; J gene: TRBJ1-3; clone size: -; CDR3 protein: CASSVELRGGNTIYF
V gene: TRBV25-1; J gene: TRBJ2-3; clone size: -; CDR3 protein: CASSDPSGSVFGTDTQYF
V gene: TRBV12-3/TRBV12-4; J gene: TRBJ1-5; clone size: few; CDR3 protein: CASSQSNQPQHF
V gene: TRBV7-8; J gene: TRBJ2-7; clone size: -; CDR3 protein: CASSFRGQGSYEQYF
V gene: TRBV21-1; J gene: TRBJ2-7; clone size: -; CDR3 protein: CASSPPEGVSGYEQYF
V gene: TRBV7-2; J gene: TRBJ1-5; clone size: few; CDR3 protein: CASSLATGYSNQPQHF
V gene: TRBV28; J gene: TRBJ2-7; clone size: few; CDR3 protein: CASTIGGNEQYF
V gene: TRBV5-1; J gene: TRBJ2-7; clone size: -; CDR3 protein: CASTGTGGYEQYF
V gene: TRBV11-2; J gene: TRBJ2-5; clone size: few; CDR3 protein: CASSPPRVGTGGQETQYF
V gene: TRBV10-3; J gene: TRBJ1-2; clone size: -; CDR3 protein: CAIRPPRGNYGYTF
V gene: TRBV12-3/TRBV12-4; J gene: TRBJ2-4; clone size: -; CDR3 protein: CASSLSKGAQGNIQYF
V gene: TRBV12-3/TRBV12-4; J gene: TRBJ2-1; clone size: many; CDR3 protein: CASSSRTGWVNEQFF
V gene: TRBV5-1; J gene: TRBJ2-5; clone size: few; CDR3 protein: CASSLLPGFQETQYF
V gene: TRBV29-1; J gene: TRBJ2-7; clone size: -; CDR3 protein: CSVELAGGPTPPYYEQYF
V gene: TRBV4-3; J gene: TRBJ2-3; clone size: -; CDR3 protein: CASSQDGGPDTDTQYF
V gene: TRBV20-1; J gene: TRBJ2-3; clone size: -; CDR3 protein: CSARDRGAGVGTDTQYF
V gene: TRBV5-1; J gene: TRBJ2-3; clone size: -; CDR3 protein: CASSLGGLTDTQYF
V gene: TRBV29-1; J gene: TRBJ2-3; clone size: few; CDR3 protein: CSADLTSGRGDTQYF
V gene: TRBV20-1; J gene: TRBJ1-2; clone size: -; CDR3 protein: CSASSTGRGGYTF
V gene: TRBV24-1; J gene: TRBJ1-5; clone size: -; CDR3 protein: CATSPGAWQPQHF